The rows below give T cell receptor beta chains drawn from one sample of a study of response to subunit inactivated influenza vaccine. TCRdb re-called the RT-PCR reads through MiXCR, storing one row per CDR3 protein. The data show about 700,000 distinct CDR3 sequences, approximately 14% seen once. The specimen was PBMCs from blood, collected about 11 days after vaccination. The receptors here all came from a man over 45 who received an inactivated influenza vaccine. The CDR3 runs from the conserved cysteine through the conserved F or W. Each record gives: V gene, clone size, J gene, CDR3 protein. Not every row has a clone size; where given, it reads once, few, many or a size class.

TRBV9,once,TRBJ1-2,CASSADRGHGYTF
TRBV7-2,many,TRBJ2-1,CASNLGGNEQFF
TRBV19,few,TRBJ2-1,CASMDPLLRNEQFF
TRBV4-1,few,TRBJ1-6,CASSQNTDSPLHF
TRBV20-1,many,TRBJ2-3,CSAYRTGSTDTQYF
TRBV18,few,TRBJ2-7,CASSLRTGSLSYEQYF
TRBV24-1,few,TRBJ2-3,CATSVGGGRRDTQYF
TRBV10-2,-,TRBJ2-7,CASSRRSSYEQYF
TRBV6-2/TRBV6-3,many,TRBJ2-1,CASSYPGSDEQFF
TRBV4-3,many,TRBJ1-5,CASSQGQSNQPQHF
TRBV15,-,TRBJ2-2,CATSRPGVGTGELFF
TRBV28,-,TRBJ1-2,CASSFSGQGYGYTF
TRBV30,many,TRBJ2-7,CAWSTRVSYEQYF
TRBV9,-,TRBJ2-4,CASSRYSGNIQYF
TRBV7-9,-,TRBJ2-7,CASSRGQGGTYEQYF
TRBV11-2,many,TRBJ1-1,CASRRGWGTEAFF
TRBV12-3/TRBV12-4,few,TRBJ2-2,CASSPGTGINTGELFF
TRBV10-1,few,TRBJ2-7,CASSESIAGIYEQYF
TRBV29-1,few,TRBJ1-1,CSVDGTEAFF
TRBV5-1,-,TRBJ2-3,CASSLAQLAGATDTQYF
TRBV6-2/TRBV6-3,few,TRBJ1-5,CASSRTGDGQPQHF
TRBV12-3/TRBV12-4,few,TRBJ2-3,CASSRPTTSGSTDTQYF
TRBV29-1,few,TRBJ2-7,CSVELEPGGTYEQYF
TRBV27,few,TRBJ2-3,CASSLSTQATDTQYF
TRBV25-1,many,TRBJ1-2,CASSSRQGSNYGYTF
TRBV28,-,TRBJ2-5,CASSFNGRNQETQYF
TRBV24-1,few,TRBJ2-7,CATSDARDIPNEQYF
TRBV24-1,few,TRBJ1-2,CATSDPLDRVNGYTF
TRBV20-1,few,TRBJ2-7,CSAIPGQGAWEQYF
TRBV18,few,TRBJ1-5,CASSPMSEGHLRQPQHF
TRBV5-1,-,TRBJ2-7,CASSLLGGTGSYEQYF
TRBV29-1,few,TRBJ2-7,CSVARGPYEQYF
TRBV20-1,-,TRBJ2-3,CSARGPSTDTQYF
TRBV19,-,TRBJ1-1,CASVSTGGNTEAFF
TRBV4-1,few,TRBJ1-6,CASSEIVTVDNSPLHF
TRBV20-1,-,TRBJ2-1,CSATGPRADEQFF
TRBV10-3,-,TRBJ1-1,CAISGQQGANTEAFF
TRBV6-2/TRBV6-3,few,TRBJ2-7,CASRNGASSYEQYF
TRBV24-1,few,TRBJ2-3,CATSPRGTVRTDTQYF
TRBV28,-,TRBJ2-1,CASSTPPVGEQFF
TRBV28,many,TRBJ1-1,CASSPNTEAFF
TRBV11-2,-,TRBJ2-3,CASSLVLRDTQYF
TRBV10-3,-,TRBJ1-2,CATGQGDYGYTF
TRBV4-1,-,TRBJ2-1,CASSRGQGGNEQFF
TRBV7-2,few,TRBJ2-1,CASSIRTSPDNEQFF
TRBV2,-,TRBJ2-5,CASRPRVAGGQETQYF
TRBV20-1,-,TRBJ1-2,CSASGVEPYGYTF
TRBV29-1,-,TRBJ2-7,CSVEVRTGGEQYF
TRBV12-3/TRBV12-4,few,TRBJ2-2,CASSGTQGHGELFF
TRBV5-5,-,TRBJ2-3,CARSLGGGTDTQYF
TRBV3-1,few,TRBJ2-7,CASSQAGTGRSYEQYF
TRBV20-1,few,TRBJ2-1,CSAPLAGLYNEQFF
TRBV20-1,-,TRBJ2-2,CSARYRPALDTGELFF
TRBV6-2/TRBV6-3,few,TRBJ2-7,CASSSNPPRYEQYF
TRBV7-6,many,TRBJ2-1,CASSLDSLSYNEQFF